The 4 T cell receptor beta chains listed next were all sequenced from one sample in a study of identical twins. TCRdb called the 5' RACE reads again in MiXCR, with one record for every CDR3 protein. The table has just under 650,000 distinct CDR3 sequences, under 8.5% seen once. The sample was also linked to a second study, of yellow fever vaccine responses in identical twins.

The sample consisted of PBMCs. These receptors were collected from a woman aged 18-30 years in good health.

There are a few counts of this clonotype. V gene TRBV9 combines with J gene TRBJ2-3; TRBD1 matches 9 bases. Per the germline V gene, CDR1 is SGDLS and CDR2 is YYNGEE. CDR3 length: 16 amino acids. V dropped 3 bases and J dropped 0; count of bases not matched to a gene: 5. The CDR3 is CASSARQGVSTDTQYF. CDR3 DNA sequence: TGTGCCAGCAGCGCCCGACAGGGGGTGAGCACAGATACGCAGTATTTT.

At least ten counts were recorded for this clonotype. The chain combines TRBV6-5 with TRBJ2-5, with TRBD2 matching over 10 bases. V lost 4 bases to trimming and J lost 2 bases; unmatched junction nucleotides: 4. This CDR3 region has 15 residues. Germline values: CDR1 MNHEY, CDR2 SVGAGI. The CDR3 region has the DNA TGTGCCAGCAGTTTACTAGCGGGGATTCAAGAGACCCAGTACTTC. Its translation is CASSLLAGIQETQYF.

This clonotype appeared once. This may arise from a read error, as a much more abundant clone is one base away. The chain uses TRBV5-1 and TRBJ2-1; D is unclear. CDR1 is SGHRS and CDR2 is YFSETQ in the germline V gene. The CDR3 runs to 14 residues. CDR3 sequence reads: CASSLDPEYNEEFF. The CDR3 coding sequence is TGCGCCAGCAGCTTGGATCCCGAATACAATGAGGAGTTCTTC. Supplemented by reference TRBV5-1 and TRBJ2-1, the full variable domain reads KAGVTQTPRYLIKTRGQQVTLSCSPISGHRSVSWYQQTPGQGLQFLFEYFSETQRNKGNFPGRFSGRQFSNSRSEMNVSTLELGDSALYLCASSLDPEYNEEFFGPGTRLTVL.

This clonotype was seen many times. J is TRBJ1-1 and V is TRBV29-1; D unresolved. V dropped 4 bases and J dropped 4 bases, with 13 bases sitting between them. This CDR3 comprises 13 residues. The germline gives CDR1 SQVTM, CDR2 ANQGSEA. The chain's CDR3 is CSVARRMSTEAFF. The CDR3, as DNA: TGCAGCGTTGCCAGGAGAATGAGCACTGAAGCTTTCTTT.